This T cell receptor beta chain was obtained from a study of regulatory T cells in long-lasting Graves disease. This CDR3 is built from 16 residues. V lost 2 bases, J lost 2 bases, and 15 bases lay in between. Germline V gene sequence: CDR1 MNHEY, CDR2 SVGEGT. Combining iRepertoire HTBI primers with Arm-PCR of CDR3 regions, the authors built TCR beta libraries. TCRdb re-called the multiplex PCR reads through MiXCR, storing one row per CDR3 protein. Altogether about 440,000 distinct CDR3 sequences are present, about 17% being singletons, with the ten largest covering roughly 10%. Of note for this clonotype: Its antigen remains unidentified.

As for time point: newly diagnosed GD, antithyroid drugs for less than 3 months. Following extraction of RNA from PBMCs, that RNA was used to make the TCR library. Regarding the study as a whole: Those with persistent Graves' had less TCR diversity than newly diagnosed patients. New patients shared roughly 980 public clonotypes, fewer than the 2,500 to 3,500 shared by persistent patients.

These data also featured in a second study, about T cells in Graves' hyperthyroidism and ophthalmopathy. That paper adds: A first-round RT-PCR of the TCR CDR3 used the HTBI primer set.

The chain is built from TRBV6-2 or TRBV6-3 and TRBJ2-5; D is unclear. The clonotype was recovered from a woman aged 25 to 39 with Graves disease. Sequenced material: peripheral blood mononuclear cells (PBMCs), taken at new diagnosis, from a patient treated with antithyroid drugs. CDR3 DNA: TGTGCCAGCAGTTACGGACCCTCCCTGACTCAAGAGACCCAGTACTTC. Amino acid sequence: CASSYGPSLTQETQYF.